These 6 T cell receptor beta chains were sequenced from one sample in a study of blood T cell repertoires in COVID-19. The repertoire was sequenced with immunoSEQ multiplex PCR; TCRdb's copy has only in-frame clones and lacks some. The table includes over 150,000 clones, roughly 83% detected once. Input material: peripheral blood. Receptor source: a woman in her sixties with acute or convalescent COVID-19.

The chain joins TRBV4-2 to TRBJ2-5, with no clear D. Trimming pared 0 bases from V and 5 bases from J, leaving 28 bases between. The CDR3 consists of 20 residues. Germline lookup yields CDR1 LGHNA and CDR2 YNFKEQ. CDR3 in amino acids: CASSQESGSLDSLEGETQYF. The CDR3 DNA follows: TGTGCCAGCAGCCAAGAATCCGGCTCATTAGACTCGTTAGAAGGCGAGACCCAGTACTTC.

The chain couples TRBV6-5 to TRBJ2-7; D is possibly TRBD2 (5 bases). The CDR3 runs 14 residues. CDR1 is MNHEY, CDR2 SVGAGI, per germline. The V gene lost 0 bases and the J gene lost 2 bases, with 8 bases spanning the gap. The CDR3 DNA is TGTGCCAGCAGTTACTCTCGGGGAGCCTACGAGCAGTACTTC. The encoded protein is CASSYSRGAYEQYF.

A single count supports this clone. The chain combines TRBV19 with TRBJ1-2; D is perhaps TRBD1 (6 bases). Trimming left V 7 bases short and J 6 bases short, with 21 bases between. CDR1 is LNHDA, CDR2 SQIVND, per germline (reference sequence). The CDR3 runs to 15 residues. The CDR3, as DNA: TGTGCCAGTATCCATACTGGGCAGGGGCAGGATGGCTACACCTTC. Translation gives CASIHTGQGQDGYTF.

The chain has TRBV5-4 and TRBJ2-7; TRBD1 matches at 8 bases. V gave up 4 bases and J gave up 6 bases; unmatched junction bases: 6. CDR3 length: 13 residues. Germline values: CDR1 SGHNT, CDR2 YYREEE (reference sequence). The DNA for the CDR3 is TGTGCCAGCAGCATCGTAGGACAGGGCGAGCAGTACTTC. This translates into CASSIVGQGEQYF. The full variable domain, its missing parts supplied by reference TRBV5-4 and TRBJ2-7, is ETGVTQSPTHLIKTRGQQVTLRCSSQSGHNTVSWYQQALGQGPQFIFQYYREEENGRGNFPPRFSGLQFPNYSSELNVNALELDDSALYLCASSIVGQGEQYFGPGTRLTVT.

This clone was observed a few times. This chain uses TRBV27 with TRBJ1-2; TRBD1 is a possible D gene (5 bases). V was trimmed by 3 bases and J by 2 bases, leaving 10 bases between them. CDR1 and CDR2 from the germline V gene are MNHEY and SMNVEV (reference sequence). The CDR3 runs to 14 residues. DNA of the CDR3: TGTGCCAGCAGTTTTCGACAGAACAACTATGGCTACACCTTC. Amino acid sequence: CASSFRQNNYGYTF.

CDR3 DNA: TGTGCTAGTGGTTTGGCTAGACTAGCGGGGCTCGCAGATACGCAGTATTTT. It is translated as CASGLARLAGLADTQYF. This chain joins TRBV12-5 and TRBJ2-3; 11 bases match TRBD2. The CDR3 runs to 17 residues. Germline trimming cut 1 base from V and 4 bases from J; bases unmatched to any gene: 7. CDR1 is LGHNT and CDR2 is FRNRAP in the germline V gene.